This is a list of T cell receptor beta chains from one sample in a study of T cell changes during pregnancy in multiple sclerosis. Produced via immunoSEQ multiplex PCR; TCRdb's table is partial and in-frame only. This table holds 55,000 to 80,000 clones, about 94% found once. Sequences were derived from CD8+ T cells from peripheral blood mononuclear cells, sampled in the second trimester of pregnancy. These receptors originate from a female donor with multiple sclerosis, enrolled in a pregnancy study. The CDR3 runs from the conserved cysteine through the conserved F or W. The order of the fields is D gene, V gene, clone size, J gene, CDR3 DNA, CDR3 protein. D genes are given only for firm matches. Expanded clones are given a class, and other clones once, few, many or no size at all.

TRBD2	TRBV29-1	-	TRBJ2-1	TGCAGCGTTGAAAAAGCGGGAGGTAGGAATGAGCAGTTCTTC	CSVEKAGGRNEQFF
-	TRBV28	-	TRBJ2-7	TGTGCCAGCAGCACCAAAGCGACCTACGAGCAGTACTTC	CASSTKATYEQYF
TRBD1	TRBV5-4	few	TRBJ2-7	TGTGCCAGCAGCTTGGTGGGACAGGGGGCGAGCTCCTACGAGCAGTACTTC	CASSLVGQGASSYEQYF
-	TRBV19	few	TRBJ1-1	TGTGCCAGTAGGCAGGGGGAAGCTTTCTTT	CASRQGEAFF
TRBD1	TRBV27	-	TRBJ1-3	TGTGCCAGCAGTTCGGGACAGAAAGGGTACTCTGGAAACACCATATATTTT	CASSSGQKGYSGNTIYF
TRBD2	TRBV4-2	-	TRBJ2-2	TGTGCCAGCAGCCAAGTTCGGGGGGGTTACACCGGGGAGCTGTTTTTT	CASSQVRGGYTGELFF
-	TRBV19	-	TRBJ1-2	TGTGCCAGTACCTCAAACAACGATATTGGCTACACCTTC	CASTSNNDIGYTF
TRBD1	TRBV27	-	TRBJ2-1	TGTGCCAGCACCGACAGGGGGCATGAGCAGTTCTTC	CASTDRGHEQFF
-	TRBV27	-	TRBJ2-7	TGTGCCAGCAGTTGGGCGGGGGCCTCCTACGAGCAGTACTTC	CASSWAGASYEQYF
TRBD1	TRBV9	-	TRBJ1-2	TGTGCCAGCAGTGGATCCGGGACAGGGGGCCCGGATGGCTACACCTTC	CASSGSGTGGPDGYTF
TRBD1	TRBV4-3	-	TRBJ2-1	TGCGCCAGTTCACAGGGGGCATACAATGAGCAGTTCTTC	CASSQGAYNEQFF
TRBD2	TRBV29-1	-	TRBJ2-7	TGCAGCGCGGGACTAGCGGGCGCCTACGAGCAGTACTTC	CSAGLAGAYEQYF
TRBD1	TRBV28	few	TRBJ1-4	TGTGCCAGCAGTAACCTGCGGGACAGGGTATCTGAAAAACTGTTTTTT	CASSNLRDRVSEKLFF
-	TRBV27	-	TRBJ1-5	TGTGCCAGCAGTTTCAACCGGGCAGGGCGCGGTTATAGCAATCAGCCCCAGCATTTT	CASSFNRAGRGYSNQPQHF
TRBD2	TRBV19	-	TRBJ2-7	TGTGCCAGTAGTGCCTCCGGGACTAGCGCGTACGAGCAGTACTTC	CASSASGTSAYEQYF
-	TRBV6-6	-	TRBJ2-3	TGTGCCAGCAGTTACCCCGGGATTTCAGATACGCAGTATTTT	CASSYPGISDTQYF
-	TRBV2	few	TRBJ1-1	TGTGCCAGCATAGGGGGGAACACTGAAGCTTTCTTT	CASIGGNTEAFF
TRBD1	TRBV4-3	-	TRBJ1-1	TGCGCCAGCAGCCCAAGACAGGGTAGCACTGAAGCTTTCTTT	CASSPRQGSTEAFF
TRBD1	TRBV5-1	once	TRBJ1-1	TGCGCCAGCAGCCCGGGACAGGGGGCGCAGGGTCTTGAAGCTTTCTTT	CASSPGQGAQGLEAFF
TRBD1	TRBV6-5	few	TRBJ1-1	TGTGCCAGCAGATCGACAGGGGTTTTCGGAACTGAAGCTTTCTTT	CASRSTGVFGTEAFF
-	TRBV7-8	-	TRBJ1-1	TGTGCCAGCAGCTTATACGGGGGGCCTGAAGCTTTCTTT	CASSLYGGPEAFF
TRBD1	TRBV11-2	-	TRBJ1-1	TGTGCCAGCAGCTTACGTCAGGGGGGCACTGAAGCTTTCTTT	CASSLRQGGTEAFF
TRBD1	TRBV5-1	-	TRBJ2-7	TGCGCCAGCAGCACTGCTGAGACAGGGGGCTTCGACGAGCAGTACTTC	CASSTAETGGFDEQYF
TRBD2	TRBV11-2	-	TRBJ2-1	TGTGCCAGCAGCCTAAGCCCGCTAGCGGGAGTACGGGAGCAGTTCTTC	CASSLSPLAGVREQFF
TRBD2	TRBV19	-	TRBJ2-7	TGTGCCAGTAGTACAATAGCGGGTGCCACCTACGAGCAGTACTTC	CASSTIAGATYEQYF
TRBD2	TRBV5-6	-	TRBJ2-1	TGTGCCAGCAGCTTCGGGACTAGCGGAAACAATGAGCAGTTCTTC	CASSFGTSGNNEQFF
TRBD2	TRBV27	-	TRBJ2-3	TGTGCCAGCAGTTCCGGACTAGCGGGAGGAGGTACAGATACGCAGTATTTT	CASSSGLAGGGTDTQYF
-	TRBV15	-	TRBJ1-1	TGTGCCACCAGCAGAGTCCCAGGGTCGAACACTGAAGCTTTCTTT	CATSRVPGSNTEAFF
TRBD2	TRBV29-1	-	TRBJ2-1	TGCAGCGTCGGTGGGACTAGCCTCATTTTTGACAATGAGCAGTTCTTC	CSVGGTSLIFDNEQFF
-	TRBV6-1	once	TRBJ2-7	TGTGCCAGCAGTGAGTTAATTTGGGGCCAGTACTTC	CASSELIWGQYF
-	TRBV11-3	-	TRBJ2-3	TGTGCCAGCAGCTTTTCGGGTTTTAGCACAGATACGCAGTATTTT	CASSFSGFSTDTQYF
-	TRBV15	-	TRBJ2-7	TGTGCCACCCGGTTGTTCTCCTACGAGCAGTACTTC	CATRLFSYEQYF
-	TRBV7-9	-	TRBJ1-4	TGTGCCAGCAGCGAAACGGGGGGGAAAACAACTAATGAAAAACTGTTTTTT	CASSETGGKTTNEKLFF
-	TRBV4-2	once	TRBJ2-7	TGTGCCAGCAGCCAAGCAAAAAACGGGGGTCCCTCAAACTACGAGCAGTACTTC	CASSQAKNGGPSNYEQYF
-	TRBV18	-	TRBJ2-7	TGTGCCAGCTCACCGGCAGGGGCATCCTACGAGCAGTACTTC	CASSPAGASYEQYF